These 24 T cell receptor beta chains came from one sample sequenced in a study of blood T cell repertoires in COVID-19. The protocol was immunoSEQ multiplex PCR, while the TCRdb copy is restricted to in-frame clones and leaves out a portion. The data show some 160,000 clones, around 87% seen once. Material: peripheral blood. These receptors originate from a woman of 80 years or more with COVID-19, enrolled during active disease.

This chain joins TRBV12-2 and TRBJ1-5. TRBV12-2 is termed a pseudogene. The CDR3 covers 19 residues. CDR3 amino acids: CASRLLCRGPPGGNQPQHF. CDR3 coding DNA: TGTGCAAGTCGCTTATTGTGTAGGGGTCCCCCGGGGGGCAATCAGCCCCAGCATTTT.

This clone was picked up one time. The gene calls are TRBV19 and TRBJ2-5; D might be TRBD2 (6 bases). The V gene's germline CDR1 is LNHDA and CDR2 SQIVND (reference sequence). The CDR3 totals 14 residues. V lost 4 bases to trimming and J lost 0 bases, with 9 bases between them. The CDR3 nucleotides are TGTGCCAGTAGTAACGGCGGGAACCAAGAGACCCAGTACTTC. Encoded protein: CASSNGGNQETQYF.

The rearrangement links TRBV2 to TRBJ2-1, with 9 nucleotides matching TRBD1. J was trimmed by 3 bases and V by 7 bases; bases with no gene match: 1. CDR1 SNHLY and CDR2 FYNNEI come from the germline V gene. The CDR3 sequence is 13 residues long. CDR3 amino acids: CASMGQGYNEQFF. The CDR3 DNA reads TGTGCCAGCATGGGACAGGGCTACAATGAGCAGTTCTTC. The complete variable domain, with remaining parts taken from reference TRBV2 and TRBJ2-1, reads EPEVTQTPSHQVTQMGQEVILRCVPISNHLYFYWYRQILGQKVEFLVSFYNNEISEKSEIFDDQFSVERPDGSNFTLKIRSTKLEDSAMYFCASMGQGYNEQFFGPGTRLTVL.

This sequence joins TRBV7-2 and TRBJ1-1; D ambiguous. Trimming shortened V by 5 bases and J by 1 base, and 8 bases separated the two germline ends. The CDR3 spans 13 residues. Germline V CDR1 and CDR2: SGHTA, FQGNSA. Here the CDR3 reads CASSTHTNTEAFF. The CDR3 region has the DNA TGTGCCAGCAGCACACACACGAACACTGAAGCTTTCTTT.

This chain connects TRBV2 to TRBJ1-3, with D hard to call. Germline CDR1 is SNHLY and CDR2 is FYNNEI. The CDR3 loop spans 17 amino acids. The germline V and J ends were trimmed by 9 bases and 0 bases, with 21 bases remaining between them. The DNA of the CDR3 is TGTGCCAGTGGGCCGAGGGTTCGGGGAATCTCTGGAAACACCATATATTTT. Encoded protein: CASGPRVRGISGNTIYF.

J is TRBJ1-1 and V is TRBV13; 12 bases match TRBD1. The CDR3 sequence is 16 residues long. Germline trimming cut 0 bases from V and 2 bases from J; bases unmatched to any gene: 1. Germline V lookup: CDR1 PRHDT, CDR2 FYEKMQ (reference sequence). In nucleotides, the CDR3 is TGTGCCAGCAGCTTAGGGGGGACAGGGGGCAACACTGAAGCTTTCTTT. Translation: CASSLGGTGGNTEAFF.

V and J are TRBV2 and TRBJ1-2, with D perhaps matching TRBD1 (5 bases). CDR3 size: 15 residues. The germline CDR1 and CDR2 sequences are SNHLY and FYNNEI. Trimming pared 5 bases from V and 3 bases from J, leaving 16 bases between. CDR3 in amino acids: CASSPIGGYDYGYTF. The CDR3 nucleotides read TGTGCCAGCAGTCCCATCGGGGGGTACGACTATGGCTACACCTTC.

This chain links TRBV5-1 with TRBJ1-1; TRBD1 is a possible D gene (6 bases). In germline, CDR1 is SGHRS, CDR2 YFSETQ. The CDR3 runs 12 residues. V shed 4 bases and J shed 3 bases, with 7 bases lying between them. As DNA, the CDR3 is TGCGCCAGCAGCGGGGGCGACACTGAAGCTTTCTTT. Amino acids: CASSGGDTEAFF.

The V gene is TRBV7-6, the J gene TRBJ1-5; the D gene is possibly TRBD1 (5 bases). The germline V gene has CDR1 SGHVS and CDR2 FNYEAQ. This CDR3 contains 16 residues. V lost 0 bases to trimming and J lost 0 bases, with 9 bases between them. CDR3 DNA sequence: TGTGCCAGCAGCTTAGCCGGGGGAAATAGCAATCAGCCCCAGCATTTT. Protein product: CASSLAGGNSNQPQHF.

This clone was detected once. CDR3 sequence reads: CASSATRQGFNQPQHF. DNA for the CDR3: TGTGCCAGCAGCGCAACCCGGCAGGGGTTTAATCAGCCCCAGCATTTT. The chain joins TRBV5-6 to TRBJ1-5; D is possibly TRBD1 (6 bases). Germline V gene sequence: CDR1 SGHDT, CDR2 YYEEEE. Trimming pared 4 bases from V and 4 bases from J, leaving 18 bases between. The CDR3 contains 16 residues.

The chain employs TRBV11-1 and TRBJ2-7, with D possibly being TRBD1 (5 bases). The CDR3 covers 13 residues. Germline V gene lookup returns CDR1 SGHAT and CDR2 FQDESV (reference sequence). V lost 4 bases and J 1 base, leaving 8 bases between the germline ends. CDR3 sequence reads: CASSSDTSYEQYF. The CDR3 bases are TGTGCCAGCAGCTCGGACACTTCCTACGAGCAGTACTTC.

The chain joins TRBV9 to TRBJ2-3; D not resolved. Germline V CDR1 and CDR2: SGDLS, YYNGEE. With 0 bases removed from V and 6 bases from J, the gap between germline ends came to 14 bases. This CDR3 comprises 15 residues. The CDR3 is CASSVEHTNRDTQYF. CDR3 bases: TGTGCCAGCAGCGTAGAACATACTAATCGGGATACGCAGTATTTT.

The chain links TRBV2 to TRBJ1-5, with 10 positions matching TRBD1. Germline V CDR1 and CDR2: SNHLY, FYNNEI. The CDR3 has 14 amino acids. V trimming: 7 bases; J trimming: 5 bases; junction bases outside the gene matches: 5. The CDR3 protein is CASNRDRGYQPQHF. Here the CDR3 DNA reads TGTGCCAGCAACCGGGACAGGGGTTATCAGCCCCAGCATTTT.

The chain has TRBV18 and TRBJ1-1, with 9 bases identical to TRBD1. CDR1 is KGHSH, CDR2 LQKENI, per germline. The V segment lost 3 bases and the J segment 5 bases; nucleotides outside the gene matches: 13. CDR3 size: 17 residues. The CDR3 nucleotides read TGTGCCAGCTCACCTACCACGGGACAGGGTAAAGGTACTGAAGCTTTCTTT. Protein product: CASSPTTGQGKGTEAFF.

This clone was counted a single time. This chain links TRBV27 with TRBJ1-1; possibly TRBD1 for D (5 bases). Trimming shortened V by 5 bases and J by 1 base, and 11 bases separated the two germline ends. The CDR3 is made up of 14 amino acids. CDR1 is MNHEY, CDR2 SMNVEV, per germline (reference sequence). CDR3 protein: CASSPLTENTEAFF. The CDR3 region has the DNA TGTGCCAGCAGTCCGCTGACAGAGAACACTGAAGCTTTCTTT.

The rearrangement uses TRBV6-1 and TRBJ1-1; 12 positions agree with TRBD1. The ends lost 4 bases at V and 6 bases at J; junction bases unmatched: 9. The CDR3 covers 16 residues. CDR1 and CDR2 from the germline V gene are MNHNS and SASEGT. This CDR3 is CASSVGTGGSLSEAFF. The CDR3 coding sequence is TGTGCCAGCAGTGTAGGGACAGGGGGCTCGTTATCTGAAGCTTTCTTT.

This clone was recorded a few times. V is TRBV6-5 and J is TRBJ2-2, with 7 bases aligning to TRBD2. This CDR3 has 13 residues. With 8 bases clipped from V and 4 bases from J, the junction kept 4 bases outside the gene matches. Germline CDR1 and CDR2: MNHEY and SVGAGI. The CDR3: CASHAGVTGELFF. CDR3 in DNA: TGTGCCAGCCACGCGGGAGTCACCGGGGAGCTGTTTTTT.

This clone was detected only once. V and J are TRBV6-5 and TRBJ2-5, with a tentative D call TRBD2 (7 bases). The CDR3 is 15 residues long. Germline CDR1 is MNHEY and CDR2 is SVGAGI. Trimming stripped 7 bases from V and 5 bases from J, with 20 bases between. In DNA form, the CDR3 reads TGTGCCAGCATGCGGGGGCAAGGCATTTATGAGACCCAGTACTTC. Translated, it gives CASMRGQGIYETQYF.

V is TRBV25-1 and J is TRBJ1-6; TRBD1 might be the D (6 bases). Looked up from germline, CDR1 is MGHDK and CDR2 is SYGVNS. Trimming stripped 5 bases from V and 7 bases from J, with 15 bases between. CDR3 length equals 15 residues. In DNA, the CDR3 is TGTGCCAGCAGTCCGAGAGACAGGTCCAATTCACCCCTCCACTTT. This gives the protein CASSPRDRSNSPLHF.

DNA for the CDR3: TGTGCCAGCAGTATGGGGACAGGGGGCGGAGGAGAGACCCAGTACTTC. This gives the protein CASSMGTGGGGETQYF. This sequence joins TRBV28 and TRBJ2-5, with TRBD1 matching over 12 bases. The germline CDR1 and CDR2 sequences are MDHEN and SYDVKM. The CDR3 loop spans 16 amino acids. V lost 5 bases to trimming and J lost 4 bases; unmatched junction nucleotides: 8. Using reference TRBV28 and TRBJ2-5 for the parts outside the CDR3, the full variable domain is DVKVTQSSRYLVKRTGEKVFLECVQDMDHENMFWYRQDPGLGLRLIYFSYDVKMKEKGDIPEGYSVSREKKERFSLILESASTNQTSMYLCASSMGTGGGGETQYFGPGTRLLVL.

The V gene is TRBV7-2, the J gene TRBJ1-2; D uncertain. Trimming stripped 5 bases from V and 0 bases from J, with 16 bases between. The CDR3 sequence is 16 residues long. CDR1 is SGHTA and CDR2 is FQGNSA in the germline V gene. The DNA of the CDR3 is TGTGCCAGCAGCAAAAGAGAGAGCTCAACTAACTATGGCTACACCTTC. Translated, it gives CASSKRESSTNYGYTF.

In its sample, this clone was seen a few times. The chain uses TRBV12-3 or TRBV12-4 and TRBJ1-1; 12 nucleotides align to TRBD1. V trimming: 3 bases; J trimming: 10 bases; junction bases outside the gene matches: 3. The CDR3 covers 13 residues. The DNA of the CDR3 is TGTGCCAGCAGTTTGGGACAGGGGGCAAGAGCTTTCTTT. Translating gives CASSLGQGARAFF.

V is TRBV9 and J is TRBJ2-7; TRBD2 matches at 14 bases. The CDR3 length is 15 residues. Germline V gives CDR1 SGDLS, CDR2 YYNGEE. After removal of 4 bases from V and 2 bases from J, the junction contained 2 bases not matched to a gene. The CDR3 protein is CASSPTSGRAYEQYF. CDR3 DNA sequence: TGTGCCAGCAGCCCGACTAGCGGGAGGGCCTACGAGCAGTACTTC. Together with reference TRBV9 and TRBJ2-7, the CDR3 gives the full variable domain: DSGVTQTPKHLITATGQRVTLRCSPRSGDLSVYWYQQSLDQGLQFLIQYYNGEERAKGNILERFSAQQFPDLHSELNLSSLELGDSALYFCASSPTSGRAYEQYFGPGTRLTVT.

The chain combines TRBV5-4 with TRBJ2-1; 10 bases are shared with TRBD2. This CDR3 is built from 17 residues. Trimming took 0 bases from V and 9 from J; bases not matched to a gene: 12. Germline V lookup: CDR1 SGHNT, CDR2 YYREEE (reference sequence). This CDR3 reads CASSLEGAGGLRREQFF. The CDR3 nucleotides are TGTGCCAGCAGCTTGGAGGGAGCGGGAGGGCTCCGGCGTGAGCAGTTCTTC.